This note documents a single TCR beta chain sequence. Its cognate antigen has yet to be identified. It has no much larger one-base neighbor in the sample; base qualities were not kept. Ficoll-Paque density gradient centrifugation was used to isolate PBMCs. TCRdb lists the instrument as Illumina NovaSeq 6000. TCRalpha and TCRbeta cDNA libraries were built by 5'RACE with constant-segment primers, adding sample barcodes and unique molecular identifiers. Trizol reagent was used to extract RNA from every sample. Amplification of the libraries took two PCR steps, and the second step added a second sample barcode plus Illumina TruSeq adapters. Sequencing of libraries was performed on an Illumina NovaSeq with 2 x 150 bp paired-end reads. The study's own analysis went as follows. With migec v1.2.7, reads were demultiplexed and then collapsed into UMI-guided consensus sequences. Using mixcr v2.1.11, UMI consensuses were aligned to TRA and TRB V and J templates and then assembled into clonotypes. A clonotype was counted as expanded or contracted only when both edgeR and NoisET called the clonotype significant, with the noise models trained on biological replicates. For edgeR calls, a false discovery rate-adjusted p below 0.01 and a log2 fold-change threshold of 1 were applied. As an exploratory analysis of dynamics, PCA with hierarchical clustering was applied to max-normalized trajectories of the 1000 most abundant clonotypes. Each responding clone was given a CD4 or CD8 phenotype based on the CD4+ and CD8+ repertoires, which had been sequenced separately. Using fastp at Q25 and MiXCR, TCRdb reprocessed the public reads and kept productive beta chains. Each record represents a unique CDR3 protein, reported with the most common genes and DNA among its rows. TCRdb's processing, not the authors', yielded these V and J calls. The sample data list approximately 100,000 distinct CDR3 sequences, and roughly 25% of these were observed just once. Around 45% of the sample goes to the ten largest clones.

This sample stems from a study of T-cell memory formation after mild COVID-19 (dated by TCRdb to the early 2020s). Context from the whole study: Most TCR sequence clusters were specific to one of the two donors. Longitudinal TCRalpha and TCRbeta repertoire sequencing tracked T-cell clones expanding and contracting after mild COVID-19 in a couple of donors. The cohort comprised two young, previously healthy adult volunteers, one female and one male.

The investigation overall reported the following: Contracting CD4+ clones turned up mainly in the CM and EM memory subsets, whereas EMRA was where CD8+ clones were enriched. Clones that contracted from day 15 to 85 showed balanced CD4/CD8 phenotypes, whereas a second wave of clones that expanded from day 15 to 37 leaned towards CD4+. Some responding clones were found in pre-infection memory, which suggests that pre-existing cross-reactive memory T cells took part in the SARS-CoV-2 response. Only two mild cases were covered in the study, and larger cohorts including severe cases with pre-infection samples were considered necessary. The second-wave clones that peaked on day 37 were not confirmed to be SARS-CoV-2 specific.

The CDR3 holds 15 amino acids from the cysteine to the phenylalanine. The read is trimmed to its CDR3 DNA, 45 bases read in frame from base 1. V is clipped by 0 bases and J by 0 bases, and the sequence between their germline boundaries is 6 bases long. Based on the germline V gene, the CDR1 and CDR2 sequences are MGHRA and YSYEKL. Rearrangement joined TRBV4-1 to TRBJ1-5, with no D gene named confidently. The TCR sequence derives from a man younger than 35 who had mild COVID-19 (a few samples of this study predate the infection). The sample titles of this study are shuffled in the database, so cell type and time point are left out; the donor was told from shared clones. Sequencing was done on a sample of PBMCs or a T cell subset sorted from them (not recorded which). The nucleotide sequence is TGCGCCAGCAGCCAAGAGCCAGGTAGCAATCAGCCCCAGCATTTT. This codes for CASSQEPGSNQPQHF.